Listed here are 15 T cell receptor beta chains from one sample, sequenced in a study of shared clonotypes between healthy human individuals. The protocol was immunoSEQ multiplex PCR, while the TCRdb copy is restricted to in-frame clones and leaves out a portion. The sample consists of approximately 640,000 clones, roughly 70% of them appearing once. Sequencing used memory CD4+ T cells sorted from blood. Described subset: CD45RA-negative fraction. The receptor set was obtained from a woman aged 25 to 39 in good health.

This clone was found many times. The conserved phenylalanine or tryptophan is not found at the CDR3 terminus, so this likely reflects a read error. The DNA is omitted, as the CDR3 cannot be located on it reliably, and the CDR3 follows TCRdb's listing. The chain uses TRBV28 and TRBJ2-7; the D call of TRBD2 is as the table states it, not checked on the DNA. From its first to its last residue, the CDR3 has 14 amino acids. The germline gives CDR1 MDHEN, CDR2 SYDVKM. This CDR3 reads CASSPVHPGTSIDY.

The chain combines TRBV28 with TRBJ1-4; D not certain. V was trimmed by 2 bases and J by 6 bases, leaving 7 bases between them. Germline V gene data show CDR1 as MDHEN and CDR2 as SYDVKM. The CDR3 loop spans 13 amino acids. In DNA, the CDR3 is TGTGCCAGCAGTTTAGGGCCATATGAAAAACTGTTTTTT. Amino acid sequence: CASSLGPYEKLFF. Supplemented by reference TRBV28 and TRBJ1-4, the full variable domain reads DVKVTQSSRYLVKRTGEKVFLECVQDMDHENMFWYRQDPGLGLRLIYFSYDVKMKEKGDIPEGYSVSREKKERFSLILESASTNQTSMYLCASSLGPYEKLFFGSGTQLSVL.

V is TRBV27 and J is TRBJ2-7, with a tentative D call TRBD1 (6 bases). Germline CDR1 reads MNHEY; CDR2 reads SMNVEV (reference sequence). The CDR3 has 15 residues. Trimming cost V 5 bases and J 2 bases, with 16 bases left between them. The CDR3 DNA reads TGTGCCAGCAGTGCTGACAGGAGGCCTACCTACGAGCAGTACTTC. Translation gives CASSADRRPTYEQYF.

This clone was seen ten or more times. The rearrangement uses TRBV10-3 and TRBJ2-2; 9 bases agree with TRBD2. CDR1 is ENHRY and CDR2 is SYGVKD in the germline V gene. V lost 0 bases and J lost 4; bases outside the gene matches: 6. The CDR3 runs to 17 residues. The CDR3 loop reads CAISESASGAGTGELFF. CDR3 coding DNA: TGTGCCATCAGTGAGTCGGCTAGCGGGGCGGGCACCGGGGAGCTGTTTTTT.

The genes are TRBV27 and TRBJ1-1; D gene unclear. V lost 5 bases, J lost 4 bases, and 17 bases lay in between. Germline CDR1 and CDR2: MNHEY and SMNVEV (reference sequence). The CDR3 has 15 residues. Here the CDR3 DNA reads TGTGCCAGCAGTACCGGGGTAGGTCTTGGCACTGAAGCTTTCTTT. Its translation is CASSTGVGLGTEAFF.

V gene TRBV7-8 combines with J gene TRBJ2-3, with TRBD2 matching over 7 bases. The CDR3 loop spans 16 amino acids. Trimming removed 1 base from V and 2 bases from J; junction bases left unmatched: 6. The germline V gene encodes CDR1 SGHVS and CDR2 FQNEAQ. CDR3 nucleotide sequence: TGTGCCAGCAGCTTAGTAGGTCTAGCGGTCACAGATACGCAGTATTTT. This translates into CASSLVGLAVTDTQYF.

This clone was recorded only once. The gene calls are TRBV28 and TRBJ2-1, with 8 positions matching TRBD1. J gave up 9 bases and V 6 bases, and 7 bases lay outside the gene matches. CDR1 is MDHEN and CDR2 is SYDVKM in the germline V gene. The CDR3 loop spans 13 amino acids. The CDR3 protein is CASRAGQVPEQFF. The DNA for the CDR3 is TGTGCCAGCAGGGCGGGACAGGTGCCTGAGCAGTTCTTC. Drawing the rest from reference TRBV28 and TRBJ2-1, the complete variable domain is DVKVTQSSRYLVKRTGEKVFLECVQDMDHENMFWYRQDPGLGLRLIYFSYDVKMKEKGDIPEGYSVSREKKERFSLILESASTNQTSMYLCASRAGQVPEQFFGPGTRLTVL.

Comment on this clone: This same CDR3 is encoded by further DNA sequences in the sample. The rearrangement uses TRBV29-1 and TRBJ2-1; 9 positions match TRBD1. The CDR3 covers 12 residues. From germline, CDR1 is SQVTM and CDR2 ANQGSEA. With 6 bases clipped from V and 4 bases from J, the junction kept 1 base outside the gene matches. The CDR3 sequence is CSVGQGYNEQFF. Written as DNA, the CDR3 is TGCAGCGTGGGACAGGGTTACAATGAGCAGTTCTTC.

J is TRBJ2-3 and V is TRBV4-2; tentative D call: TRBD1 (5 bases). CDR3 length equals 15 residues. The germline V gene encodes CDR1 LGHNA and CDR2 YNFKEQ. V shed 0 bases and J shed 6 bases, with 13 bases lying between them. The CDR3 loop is CASSQDLGVRDTQYF. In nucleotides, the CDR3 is TGTGCCAGCAGCCAAGACTTAGGGGTTCGGGATACGCAGTATTTT.

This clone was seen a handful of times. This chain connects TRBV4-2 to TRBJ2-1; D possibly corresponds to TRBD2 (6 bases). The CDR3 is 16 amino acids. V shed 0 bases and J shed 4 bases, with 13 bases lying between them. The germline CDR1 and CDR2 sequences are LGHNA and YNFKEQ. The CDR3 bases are TGTGCCAGCAGCCAAGATACGGGAGCGGTGTACAATGAGCAGTTCTTC. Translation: CASSQDTGAVYNEQFF.

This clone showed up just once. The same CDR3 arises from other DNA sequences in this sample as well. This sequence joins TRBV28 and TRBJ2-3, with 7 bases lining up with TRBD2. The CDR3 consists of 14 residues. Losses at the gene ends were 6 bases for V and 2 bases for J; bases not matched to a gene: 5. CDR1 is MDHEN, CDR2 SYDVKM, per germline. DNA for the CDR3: TGTGCCAGCAGCACCCGGGACTACACAGATACGCAGTATTTT. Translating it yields CASSTRDYTDTQYF.

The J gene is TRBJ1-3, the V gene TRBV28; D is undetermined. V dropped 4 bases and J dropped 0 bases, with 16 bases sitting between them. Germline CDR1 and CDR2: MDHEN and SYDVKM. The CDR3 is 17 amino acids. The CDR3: CASSSPGSLISGNTIYF. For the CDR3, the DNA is TGTGCCAGCAGTTCCCCGGGAAGCCTCATCTCTGGAAACACCATATATTTT.

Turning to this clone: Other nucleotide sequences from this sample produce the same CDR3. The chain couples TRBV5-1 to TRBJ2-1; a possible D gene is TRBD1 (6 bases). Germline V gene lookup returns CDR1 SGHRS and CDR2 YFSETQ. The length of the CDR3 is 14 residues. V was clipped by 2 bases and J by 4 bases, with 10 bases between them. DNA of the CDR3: TGCGCCAGCAGCTTAGGGGACACGTACAATGAGCAGTTCTTC. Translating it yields CASSLGDTYNEQFF.

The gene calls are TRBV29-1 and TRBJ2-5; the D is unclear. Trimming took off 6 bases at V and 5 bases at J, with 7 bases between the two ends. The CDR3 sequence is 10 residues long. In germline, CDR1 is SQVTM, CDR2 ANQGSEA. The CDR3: CSVGFETQYF. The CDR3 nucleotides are TGCAGCGTAGGGTTTGAGACCCAGTACTTC.

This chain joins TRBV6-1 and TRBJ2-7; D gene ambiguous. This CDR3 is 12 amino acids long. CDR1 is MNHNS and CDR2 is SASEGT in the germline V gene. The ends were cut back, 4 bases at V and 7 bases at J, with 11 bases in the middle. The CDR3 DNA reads TGTGCCAGCAGTGTAGTACGGCAAGAGCAGTACTTC. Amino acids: CASSVVRQEQYF.